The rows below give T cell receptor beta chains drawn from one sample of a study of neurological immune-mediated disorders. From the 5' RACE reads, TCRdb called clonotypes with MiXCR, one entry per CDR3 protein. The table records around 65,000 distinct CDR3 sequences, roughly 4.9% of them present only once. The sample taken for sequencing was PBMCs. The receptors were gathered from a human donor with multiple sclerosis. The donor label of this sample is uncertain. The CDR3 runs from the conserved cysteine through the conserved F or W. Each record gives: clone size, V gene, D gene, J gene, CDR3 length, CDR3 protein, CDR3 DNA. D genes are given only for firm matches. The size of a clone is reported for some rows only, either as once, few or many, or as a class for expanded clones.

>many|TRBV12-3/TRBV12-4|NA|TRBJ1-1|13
CASRQGLNTEAFF
TGTGCCAGCAGACAGGGACTGAACACTGAAGCTTTCTTT
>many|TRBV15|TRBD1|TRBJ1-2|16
CATSRDWTGWMAGYTF
TGTGCCACCAGCAGAGATTGGACAGGGTGGATGGCTGGCTACACCTTC
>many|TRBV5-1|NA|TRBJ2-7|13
CASSFPDSYEQYF
TGCGCCAGCAGCTTCCCGGACTCCTACGAGCAGTACTTC
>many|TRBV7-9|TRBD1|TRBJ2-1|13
CASSPGQGAEQFF
TGTGCCAGCAGCCCGGGACAGGGGGCCGAGCAGTTCTTC
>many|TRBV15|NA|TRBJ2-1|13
CATSRDLRSEQFF
TGTGCCACCAGCAGAGATTTGAGGTCTGAGCAGTTCTTC
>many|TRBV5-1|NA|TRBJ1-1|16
CASSWKPITGNTEAFF
TGCGCCAGCAGCTGGAAGCCCATTACAGGGAACACTGAAGCTTTCTTT
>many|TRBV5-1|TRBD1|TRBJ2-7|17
CASSTGGQRTVSYEQYF
TGCGCCAGCAGCACTGGGGGACAGCGGACTGTTTCCTACGAGCAGTACTTC
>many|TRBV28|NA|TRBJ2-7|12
CASSFTTYEQYF
TGTGCCAGCAGTTTTACGACCTACGAGCAGTACTTC
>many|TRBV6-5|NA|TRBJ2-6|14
CASALISGANVLTF
TGTGCCAGCGCGCTCATCTCTGGGGCCAACGTCCTGACTTTC
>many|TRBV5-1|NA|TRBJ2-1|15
CASSSSGHSYNEQFF
TGCGCCAGCAGCTCCTCCGGGCACTCCTACAATGAGCAGTTCTTC
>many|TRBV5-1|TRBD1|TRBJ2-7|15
CASSQPGQGSYEQYF
TGCGCCAGCAGCCAGCCGGGACAGGGGTCCTACGAGCAGTACTTC
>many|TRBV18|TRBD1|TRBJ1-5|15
CASSRDRGVNQPQHF
TGTGCCAGCTCACGGGACAGGGGAGTCAATCAGCCCCAGCATTTT
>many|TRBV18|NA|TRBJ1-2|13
CASSSRQAYGYTF
TGTGCCAGCTCATCCCGACAGGCCTATGGCTACACCTTC
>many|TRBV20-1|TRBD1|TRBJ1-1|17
CSAPPYYLAGGYTEAFF
TGCAGTGCTCCACCCTATTATTTGGCAGGGGGGTACACTGAAGCTTTCTTT
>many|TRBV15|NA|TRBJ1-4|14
CATKTWPINEKLFF
TGTGCCACCAAGACCTGGCCGATTAATGAAAAACTGTTTTTT
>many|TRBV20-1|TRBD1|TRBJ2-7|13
CSARTGVSYEQYF
TGCAGTGCTAGGACAGGGGTCTCCTACGAGCAGTACTTC
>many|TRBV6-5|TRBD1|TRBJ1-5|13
CASRPGGGQPQHF
TGTGCCAGCAGGCCAGGGGGCGGTCAGCCCCAGCATTTT
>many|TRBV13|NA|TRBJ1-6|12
CASSVRNSPLHF
TGTGCCAGCAGCGTACGTAATTCACCCCTCCACTTT
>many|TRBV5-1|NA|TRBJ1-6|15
CASSPRGAYNSPLHF
TGCGCCAGCAGCCCCCGGGGGGCTTATAATTCACCCCTCCACTTT
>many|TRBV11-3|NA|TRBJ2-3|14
CASSSHQGSDTQYF
TGTGCCAGCAGCTCACACCAGGGATCAGATACGCAGTATTTT
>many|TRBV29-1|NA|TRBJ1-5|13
CSVGTTYNQPQHF
TGCAGCGTTGGGACGACTTACAATCAGCCCCAGCATTTT
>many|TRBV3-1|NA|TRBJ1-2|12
CASSQGPGGYTF
TGTGCCAGCAGCCAAGGGCCCGGAGGCTACACCTTC
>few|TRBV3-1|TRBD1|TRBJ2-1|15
CASSPRGQGGDEQFF
TGTGCCAGCAGCCCGCGGGGACAGGGCGGCGATGAGCAGTTCTTC
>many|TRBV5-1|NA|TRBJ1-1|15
CASSPGGYGNTEAFF
TGCGCCAGCTCCCCGGGGGGGTACGGGAACACTGAAGCTTTCTTT
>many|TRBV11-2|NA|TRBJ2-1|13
CASSQANGDEQFF
TGTGCCAGCAGCCAAGCTAATGGGGATGAGCAGTTCTTC
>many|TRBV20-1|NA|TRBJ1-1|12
CSARDQGVEAFF
TGCAGTGCTAGAGATCAAGGGGTTGAAGCTTTCTTT
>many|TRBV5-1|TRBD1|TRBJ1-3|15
CASSRQGAAGNTIYF
TGCGCCAGCAGCCGTCAGGGGGCGGCTGGAAACACCATATATTTT
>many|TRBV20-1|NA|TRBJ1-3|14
CSAFSGERGNTIYF
TGCAGTGCTTTTTCAGGGGAAAGGGGAAACACCATATATTTT
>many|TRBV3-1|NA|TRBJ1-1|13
CASSQEIGTEAFF
TGTGCCAGCAGCCAAGAGATTGGCACTGAAGCTTTCTTT
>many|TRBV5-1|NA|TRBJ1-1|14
CASSAQGRNTEAFF
TGCGCCAGCAGCGCCCAGGGGAGGAACACTGAAGCTTTCTTT
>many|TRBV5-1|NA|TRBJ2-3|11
CASSLEGTQYF
TGCGCCAGCAGCTTGGAGGGTACGCAGTATTTT
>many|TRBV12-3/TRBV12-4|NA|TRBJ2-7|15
CASSLAGGASYEQYF
TGTGCCAGCAGTTTAGCAGGTGGGGCATCTTACGAGCAGTACTTC
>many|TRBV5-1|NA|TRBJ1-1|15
CASSLDGVANTEAFF
TGCGCCAGCAGCTTGGATGGGGTGGCGAACACTGAAGCTTTCTTT
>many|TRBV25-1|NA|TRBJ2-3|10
CASSEVTQYF
TGTGCCAGCAGTGAAGTTACGCAGTATTTT
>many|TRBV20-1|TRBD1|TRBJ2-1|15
CSASSGQGFYNEQFF
TGCAGTGCTTCCTCGGGACAGGGGTTCTACAATGAGCAGTTCTTC
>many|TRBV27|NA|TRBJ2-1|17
CASSLRSLGYSYNEQFF
TGTGCCAGCAGTTTAAGGTCATTGGGGTACTCCTACAATGAGCAGTTCTTC
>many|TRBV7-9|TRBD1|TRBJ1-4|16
CASSPYRGPANEKLFF
TGTGCCAGCAGCCCCTACAGGGGGCCGGCTAATGAAAAACTGTTTTTT
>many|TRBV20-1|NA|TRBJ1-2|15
CSARDPPGKNYGYTF
TGCAGTGCTAGAGATCCTCCAGGGAAGAACTATGGCTACACCTTC
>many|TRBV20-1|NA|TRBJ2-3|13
CSARTDSTDTQYF
TGCAGTGCTAGGACGGATAGCACAGATACGCAGTATTTT
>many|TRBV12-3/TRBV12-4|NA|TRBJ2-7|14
CASSPQGEAYEQYF
TGTGCCAGCAGTCCTCAGGGGGAGGCCTACGAGCAGTACTTC
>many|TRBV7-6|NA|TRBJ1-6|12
CASSLSNSPLHF
TGTGCCAGCAGCTTAAGTAATTCACCCCTCCACTTT
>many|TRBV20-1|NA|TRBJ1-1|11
CSANGNTEAFF
TGCAGTGCCAACGGTAACACTGAAGCTTTCTTT
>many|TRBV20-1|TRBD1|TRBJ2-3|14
CSARETRQGDTQYF
TGCAGTGCTAGAGAGACCAGACAGGGAGATACGCAGTATTTT
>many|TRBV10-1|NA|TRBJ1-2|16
CASSPGLGSSNYGYTF
TGCGCCAGCAGTCCGGGACTTGGTTCATCTAACTATGGCTACACCTTC
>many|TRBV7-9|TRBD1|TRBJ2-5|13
CASSRQGRETQYF
TGTGCCAGCAGTAGACAGGGGCGGGAGACCCAGTACTTC
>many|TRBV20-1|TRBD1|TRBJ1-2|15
CSARNPGQGAYGYTF
TGCAGTGCTAGGAACCCGGGACAGGGCGCCTATGGCTACACCTTC
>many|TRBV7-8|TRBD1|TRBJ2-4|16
CASSLQTSGTGDIQYF
TGTGCCAGCAGCTTACAGACTTCAGGGACAGGGGACATTCAGTACTTC
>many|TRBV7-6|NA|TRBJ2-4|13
CASSLARHDIQYF
TGTGCCAGCAGCTTAGCGCGGCATGACATTCAGTACTTC
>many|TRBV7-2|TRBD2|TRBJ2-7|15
CASSSKAGAAYEQYF
TGTGCCAGCAGCTCAAAAGCGGGGGCCGCCTACGAGCAGTACTTC
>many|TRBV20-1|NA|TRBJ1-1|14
CSAREVRGVTEAFF
TGCAGTGCTAGGGAGGTCCGAGGGGTCACTGAAGCTTTCTTT
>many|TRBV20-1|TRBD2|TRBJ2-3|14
CSAITWRGTDTQYF
TGCAGTGCTATCACGTGGCGGGGGACAGATACGCAGTATTTT
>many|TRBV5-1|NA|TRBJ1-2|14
CASSLGKDSYGYTF
TGCGCCAGCAGCTTGGGCAAGGACAGCTATGGCTACACCTTC
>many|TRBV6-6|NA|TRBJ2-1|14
CASSYSLSINEQFF
TGTGCCAGCAGTTACTCACTAAGCATAAATGAGCAGTTCTTC
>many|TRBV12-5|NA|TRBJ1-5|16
CASGSTDYLSNQPQHF
TGTGCTAGTGGCTCGACAGATTATTTAAGCAATCAGCCCCAGCATTTT
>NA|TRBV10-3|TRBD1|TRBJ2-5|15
CAISAGTGDEETQYF
TGTGCCATCAGTGCCGGCACAGGGGACGAGGAGACCCAGTACTTC
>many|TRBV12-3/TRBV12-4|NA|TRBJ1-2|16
CASRAPTGSGLSGYTF
TGTGCCAGCAGGGCCCCCACAGGGTCGGGTCTGAGTGGCTACACCTTC
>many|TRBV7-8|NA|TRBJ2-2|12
CASSFGGGELFF
TGTGCCAGCAGCTTCGGCGGCGGGGAGCTGTTTTTT
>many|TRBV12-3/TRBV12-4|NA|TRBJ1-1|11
CASRGNTEAFF
TGTGCCAGCAGAGGAAACACTGAAGCTTTCTTT
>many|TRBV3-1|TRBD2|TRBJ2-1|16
CASSSTLAGSYNEQFF
TGTGCCAGCAGTTCCACTCTAGCGGGCTCCTACAATGAGCAGTTCTTC
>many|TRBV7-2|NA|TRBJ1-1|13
CASSGRSNTEAFF
TGTGCCAGTAGCGGGCGATCGAACACTGAAGCTTTCTTT